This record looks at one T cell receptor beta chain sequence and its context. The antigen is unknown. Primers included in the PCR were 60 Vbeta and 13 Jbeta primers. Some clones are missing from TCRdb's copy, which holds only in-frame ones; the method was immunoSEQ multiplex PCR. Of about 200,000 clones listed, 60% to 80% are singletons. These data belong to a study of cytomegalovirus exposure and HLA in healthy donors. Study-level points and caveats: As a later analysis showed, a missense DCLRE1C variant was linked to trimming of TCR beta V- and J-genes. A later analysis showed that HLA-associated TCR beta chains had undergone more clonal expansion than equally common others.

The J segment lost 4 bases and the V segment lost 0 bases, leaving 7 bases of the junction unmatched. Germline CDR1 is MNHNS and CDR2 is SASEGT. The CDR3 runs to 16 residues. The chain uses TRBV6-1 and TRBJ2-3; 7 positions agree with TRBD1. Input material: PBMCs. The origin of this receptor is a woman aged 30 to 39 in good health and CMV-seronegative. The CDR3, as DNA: TGTGCCAGCAGTGAAGCCAAGGGGGCCGGGGCAGATACGCAGTATTTT. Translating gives CASSEAKGAGADTQYF.